One and the same sample provided the 24 T cell receptor beta chains below, sequenced in a study of OX40 agonist ivuxolimab in advanced cancers. Library method: the immunoSEQ multiplex PCR assay. The table comes from immuneACCESS by way of TCRdb, which keeps in-frame sequences with V and J called. Part of the clones is missing from these tables; in studies checked, under half for an unresolved V gene and the rest for unknown reasons. For this sample the table gives approximately 80,000 clones, of which about 90% were detected only once. The biggest ten clones account for around 0.43% of the sample. This material consisted of CD4+ or CD8+ T cells sorted from blood, taken in a trial of the OX40 agonist ivuxolimab. All receptors derive from an adult with an advanced solid tumor such as melanoma, head and neck, liver or kidney cancer.

Comments on this clone: The same CDR3 can be traced to other DNA sequences in this sample. The V and J genes are TRBV28 and TRBJ1-5, with TRBD1 identical over 7 bases. Trimming took 3 bases from V and 6 from J; bases not matched to a gene: 8. CDR3 length: 15 residues. Germline assignment: CDR1 MDHEN and CDR2 SYDVKM. The CDR3 region is CASSFGGGAFQPQHF. The CDR3 DNA is TGTGCCAGCAGTTTTGGAGGGGGCGCCTTTCAGCCCCAGCATTTT.

This sequence joins TRBV6-1 and TRBJ2-7; D is unresolved. Looked up from germline, CDR1 is MNHNS and CDR2 is SASEGT. V shed 4 bases and J shed 4 bases, with 5 bases lying between them. The CDR3 consists of 11 residues. CDR3 nucleotide sequence: TGTGCCAGCAGTGCTTTATACGAGCAGTACTTC. This gives the protein CASSALYEQYF.

This chain uses TRBV19 with TRBJ1-5; the D is unclear. V was cut by 2 bases and J by 3 bases, with 11 bases left in between. This CDR3 is 15 amino acids long. The germline CDR1 and CDR2 sequences are LNHDA and SQIVND (reference sequence). CDR3 amino acids: CASSISGFNNQPQHF. The CDR3 DNA is TGTGCCAGTAGTATAAGTGGGTTTAACAATCAGCCCCAGCATTTT.

V and J are TRBV20-1 and TRBJ2-7; D unclear. The germline CDR1 and CDR2 sequences are DFQATT and SNEGSKA (reference sequence). Trimming pared 3 bases from V and 3 bases from J, leaving 6 bases between. This CDR3 contains 11 residues. The CDR3 bases are TGCAGTGCTAGGACATACTACGAGCAGTACTTC. It codes for CSARTYYEQYF.

V gene TRBV6-1 combines with J gene TRBJ1-2, with D possibly matching TRBD1 (5 bases). The germline V gene encodes CDR1 MNHNS and CDR2 SASEGT. V was pared by 8 bases and J by 4 bases, with 17 bases between. This CDR3 spans 14 amino acids. This chain's CDR3 is CASLPQGAVYGYTF. CDR3 bases: TGTGCCAGCCTTCCGCAAGGGGCCGTCTATGGCTACACCTTC.

The V gene is TRBV9, the J gene TRBJ2-7, with 9 bases aligning to TRBD1. Trimming removed 0 bases from V and 4 bases from J; junction bases left unmatched: 5. The germline CDR1 and CDR2 sequences are SGDLS and YYNGEE. The length of the CDR3 is 15 residues. The CDR3 sequence is CASSVEGTGFYEQYF. The CDR3 nucleotides read TGTGCCAGCAGCGTAGAGGGGACAGGGTTTTACGAGCAGTACTTC.

This clone was counted between two and nine times. J is TRBJ2-1 and V is TRBV5-1; D tentatively reads TRBD1 or TRBD2 (5 bases each). Germline lookup yields CDR1 SGHRS and CDR2 YFSETQ. This CDR3 is 16 amino acids long. Trimming stripped 1 base from V and 7 bases from J, with 18 bases between. In DNA form, the CDR3 reads TGCGCCAGCAGCTTGCTCTTTGGCCAGGGAGCGAATGAGCAGTTCTTC. It encodes CASSLLFGQGANEQFF.

V is TRBV21-1 and J is TRBJ1-5; the D call TRBD1 from the table was never checked on the DNA. TRBV21-1 is classified as a pseudogene. CDR3 length: 18 residues. CDR3 sequence reads: CASSPIGQGRPLNQPQHF. For the CDR3, the DNA is TGTGCCAGCAGTCCCATAGGGCAGGGGCGGCCCCTCAATCAGCCCCAGCATTTT.

CDR3 sequence reads: CAMRTATDTQYF. The CDR3 nucleotides read TGTGCCATGCGGACAGCCACAGATACGCAGTATTTT. The rearrangement uses TRBV10-3 and TRBJ2-3; TRBD1 is a possible D gene (6 bases). V was clipped by 9 bases and J by 2 bases, with 9 bases between them. The CDR3 runs 12 residues. The germline gives CDR1 ENHRY, CDR2 SYGVKD.

The chain uses TRBV6-6 and TRBJ2-1; possibly TRBD2 for D (6 bases). This CDR3 has 15 amino acids. Trimming pared 6 bases from V and 4 bases from J, leaving 16 bases between. Germline CDR1 is MNHNY and CDR2 is SVGAGI (reference sequence). Here the CDR3 reads CASSPPGRGYNEQFF. The CDR3 region has the DNA TGTGCCAGCAGCCCCCCCGGGAGAGGGTACAATGAGCAGTTCTTC.

The V call is TRBV28, the J call TRBJ1-2; D might be TRBD1 (6 bases). The CDR3 sequence is 13 residues long. The ends were cut back, 2 bases at V and 4 bases at J, with 8 bases in the middle. CDR1 and CDR2 from the germline V gene are MDHEN and SYDVKM. The CDR3: CASSLLTGYGYTF. The CDR3 DNA sequence: TGTGCCAGCAGTTTACTGACAGGCTATGGCTACACCTTC.

The gene calls are TRBV10-1 and TRBJ2-1; 7 bases fit TRBD1. This CDR3 has 16 amino acids. V gave up 2 bases and J gave up 5 bases; unmatched junction bases: 9. Germline lookup yields CDR1 WNHNN and CDR2 SYGVQD (reference sequence). This chain's CDR3 is CASSEPDRLGDNEQFF. The CDR3 DNA reads TGCGCCAGCAGTGAGCCGGACAGGCTGGGGGACAATGAGCAGTTCTTC.

The V gene is TRBV11-3, the J gene TRBJ2-7; D might be TRBD1 or TRBD2, each matching 6 bases. V shed 1 base and J shed 11 bases, with 12 bases lying between them. Per germline, CDR1 SGHNT and CDR2 YENEEA. There are 12 residues in the CDR3. The DNA of the CDR3 is TGTGCCAGCAGCTTAGGGGCGGGACAAAAGTACTTC. It specifies CASSLGAGQKYF.

This chain links TRBV9 with TRBJ2-1, with TRBD2 matching over 8 bases. The CDR3 loop spans 14 amino acids. V lost 8 bases to trimming and J lost 0 bases; unmatched junction nucleotides: 4. Germline assignment: CDR1 SGDLS and CDR2 YYNGEE. For the CDR3, the DNA is TGTGCCAGTAGCAGCGGGAGCTCCTACAATGAGCAGTTCTTC. It codes for CASSSGSSYNEQFF.

V gene TRBV6-6 combines with J gene TRBJ2-1; TRBD2 aligns across 9 bases. V was clipped by 7 bases and J by 3 bases; unmatched bases: 4. The CDR3 has 14 amino acids. Germline CDR1 and CDR2: MNHNY and SVGAGI (reference sequence). The CDR3 region is CASKQREDYNEQFF. The CDR3 DNA is TGTGCCAGCAAACAGCGGGAGGACTACAATGAGCAGTTCTTC.

The genes are TRBV18 and TRBJ2-3; D uncertain. The V and J ends lost 3 bases and 2 bases respectively, with 3 bases between them. Germline assignment: CDR1 KGHSH and CDR2 LQKENI. The length of the CDR3 is 12 residues. The CDR3 reads CASSPFTDTQYF. The DNA for the CDR3 is TGTGCCAGCTCACCTTTCACAGATACGCAGTATTTT. Full variable domain (missing parts from reference TRBV18 and TRBJ2-3): NAGVMQNPRHLVRRRGQEARLRCSPMKGHSHVYWYRQLPEEGLKFMVYLQKENIIDESGMPKERFSAEFPKEGPSILRIQQVVRGDSAAYFCASSPFTDTQYFGPGTRLTVL.

About this clone: An end of the junction differs from the germline gene, which may be a read error. This chain joins TRBV7-8 and TRBJ1-3; no reliable D call. CDR3 size: 15 residues. The germline V gene has CDR1 SGHVS and CDR2 FQNEAQ. The CDR3 DNA follows: TGTGTCAGCAGCTTAGAAGGGAGCTCTGGAAACACCATATATTTT. Translated, it gives CVSSLEGSSGNTIYF.

J is TRBJ2-5 and V is TRBV10-3; 7 bases match TRBD2. V lost 6 bases and J lost 2; bases outside the gene matches: 21. This CDR3 spans 19 amino acids. Germline CDR1 ENHRY, CDR2 SYGVKD. Here the CDR3 reads CAISPAGAGSFNTQETQYF. The CDR3 DNA follows: TGTGCCATCAGCCCCGCGGGAGCGGGATCCTTTAATACACAAGAGACCCAGTACTTC.

The chain combines TRBV6-1 with TRBJ2-7; TRBD1 matches 8 bases. With 6 bases clipped from V and 5 bases from J, the junction kept 12 bases outside the gene matches. The germline gives CDR1 MNHNS, CDR2 SASEGT. The CDR3 consists of 15 residues. The CDR3 loop is CASRLTGVLLHEQYF. The CDR3 region has the DNA TGTGCCAGCAGGCTGACAGGGGTTTTGCTGCACGAGCAGTACTTC.

The chain employs TRBV5-1 and TRBJ2-7; possible D gene TRBD2, 6 bases. The CDR3 consists of 15 residues. The germline V gene encodes CDR1 SGHRS and CDR2 YFSETQ. V was pared by 4 bases and J by 3 bases, with 17 bases between. This CDR3 is CASSTSGLSDYEQYF. The CDR3 DNA reads TGCGCCAGCAGCACCTCGGGACTTTCTGACTACGAGCAGTACTTC.

The chain uses TRBV5-4 and TRBJ2-5, with a tentative D call TRBD1 (6 bases). Trimming removed 0 bases from V and 5 bases from J, with 8 bases in between. Germline V gene sequence: CDR1 SGHNT, CDR2 YYREEE (reference sequence). CDR3 size: 13 residues. The chain's CDR3 is CASSLVGAETQYF. The CDR3 DNA sequence: TGTGCCAGCAGCTTGGTGGGGGCGGAGACCCAGTACTTC.

The rearrangement joins TRBV29-1 to TRBJ2-5, with 7 nucleotides matching TRBD2. This CDR3 spans 14 amino acids. V lost 8 bases and J lost 1; bases outside the gene matches: 10. Germline CDR1 SQVTM, CDR2 ANQGSEA. The CDR3 sequence is CSFGLSSGQETQYF. The CDR3 region has the DNA TGCAGCTTTGGCCTCTCTAGCGGCCAAGAGACCCAGTACTTC.

In its sample, this clone was seen once. The genes are TRBV2 and TRBJ2-3; TRBD2 might be the D (5 bases). Trimming cost V 5 bases and J 6 bases, with 18 bases left between them. Looked up from germline, CDR1 is SNHLY and CDR2 is FYNNEI. CDR3 length equals 15 residues. The DNA for the CDR3 is TGTGCCAGCAGTCTGGACCAGCGGAAACAGGATACGCAGTATTTT. It codes for CASSLDQRKQDTQYF.

V gene TRBV2 combines with J gene TRBJ2-3; 13 bases line up with TRBD2. The CDR3 totals 16 residues. Germline V gives CDR1 SNHLY, CDR2 FYNNEI. The V gene end was trimmed by 6 bases and the J gene end by 4 bases; junction bases not matched to a gene: 7. The CDR3 bases are TGTGCCAGCAGCCGAGGACTAGCGGGAGCGGCAGATACGCAGTATTTT. It codes for CASSRGLAGAADTQYF. Using reference TRBV2 and TRBJ2-3 for the parts outside the CDR3, the full variable domain is EPEVTQTPSHQVTQMGQEVILRCVPISNHLYFYWYRQILGQKVEFLVSFYNNEISEKSEIFDDQFSVERPDGSNFTLKIRSTKLEDSAMYFCASSRGLAGAADTQYFGPGTRLTVL.